A single sample is the source of the 7 T cell receptor beta chains below, sequenced in a study of patients and donors after allogeneic stem cell transplantation (dated by TCRdb to 2018 to 2020). Libraries were constructed by RT-PCR. Sequencer: NextSeq 550. In-frame beta chains were kept once TCRdb had trimmed the public reads at Q25 with fastp and called clones with MiXCR. CDR3 protein sequences are deduplicated, and each keeps its most common genes and DNA. The sample table lists some 200,000 distinct CDR3 sequences, 41% of them with a count of one. Jointly, the top ten make up about 35% of the sample. Sample: blood, either unsorted or a sorted T cell fraction (not recorded which). These receptors came from a human donor who was either an allogeneic HSCT recipient or a stem cell or donor lymphocyte infusion donor (not recorded which). It is not recorded whose cells these are; they may come from a transplant donor.

The chain carries TRBV5-1 and TRBJ2-3; TRBD2 agrees at 7 bases. The germline CDR1 and CDR2 sequences are SGHRS and YFSETQ. This CDR3 is built from 17 residues. V shed 4 bases and J 4 bases; nucleotides not matched to a gene: 15. CDR3 in amino acids: CASSLRLAERVADTQYF. The CDR3, as DNA: TGCGCCAGCAGCCTCCGGCTAGCGGAAAGGGTTGCAGATACGCAGTATTTT.

V and J are TRBV7-6 and TRBJ2-1; no firm D call. Trimming removed 5 bases from V and 7 bases from J, with 12 bases in between. The CDR3 consists of 13 residues. Germline V lookup: CDR1 SGHVS, CDR2 FNYEAQ. CDR3 sequence (DNA): TGTGCCAGCAGCGTAGGGTCTCCTAATGAGCAGTTCTTC. It is translated as CASSVGSPNEQFF.

This chain connects TRBV18 to TRBJ1-3, with unresolved D. Looked up from germline, CDR1 is KGHSH and CDR2 is LQKENI. CDR3 length: 16 residues. V was pared by 3 bases and J by 0 bases, with 12 bases between. The CDR3 sequence: CASSPYKDSSGNTIYF. Written as DNA, the CDR3 is TGTGCCAGCTCACCCTACAAGGACTCCTCTGGAAACACCATATATTTT.

This clonotype was observed a few times. The CDR3 DNA reads as TGTGCCAGTCGGGGGGCGTCCACCACTGAAGCTTTCTTT. As protein: CASRGASTTEAFF. V usage is TRBV2 and J usage is TRBJ1-1, with D maybe TRBD1 (6 bases). There are 13 residues in the CDR3. Looked up from germline, CDR1 is SNHLY and CDR2 is FYNNEI. V was shortened by 9 bases and J by 4 bases, with 15 bases between the two germline ends.

This clonotype was picked up a small number of times. The rearrangement uses TRBV10-3 and TRBJ1-1; D call uncertain. Trimming removed 3 bases at V and 3 bases at J, with 11 bases between. CDR3 length: 14 amino acids. Germline values: CDR1 ENHRY, CDR2 SYGVKD. The CDR3 protein is CAISEGGKDTEAFF. The CDR3 region has the DNA TGTGCCATCAGTGAAGGAGGGAAGGACACTGAAGCTTTCTTT.

This clonotype was detected a few times. This rearrangement joins TRBV6-6 to TRBJ1-6, with D uncertain. Trimming removed 2 bases from V and 7 bases from J, with 9 bases in between. Germline CDR1 MNHNY, CDR2 SVGAGI (reference sequence). CDR3 size: 14 residues. CDR3: CASSYGPSNSPLHF. In DNA, the CDR3 is TGTGCCAGCAGTTACGGACCGTCCAATTCACCCCTCCACTTT.

This clonotype was counted only a few times. V is TRBV11-2 and J is TRBJ1-1; D ambiguous. The CDR3 sequence is 14 residues long. Trimming took off 1 base at V and 3 bases at J, with 9 bases between the two ends. Looked up from germline, CDR1 is SGHAT and CDR2 is FQNNGV. Written as DNA, the CDR3 is TGTGCCAGCAGCTTAGCGGGCCATGACACTGAAGCTTTCTTT. It is translated as CASSLAGHDTEAFF.